The 16 T cell receptor beta chains below come from one sample, sequenced in a study of cytomegalovirus exposure and HLA in healthy donors listed by TCRdb under 2017. Library prep was done by the immunoSEQ multiplex PCR assay. The table comes from immuneACCESS by way of TCRdb, which keeps in-frame sequences with V and J called. Part of the clones is missing from these tables; in studies checked, under half for an unresolved V gene and the rest for unknown reasons. Counted in this sample were 200,000 or so clones; about 90% of them appeared once. Around 1% of the sample is in the top ten clones. The sequenced sample was PBMCs. Receptor source: a woman in her late teens or twenties in good health and CMV-seronegative.

This clone has only one observation. V gene TRBV19 combines with J gene TRBJ1-3; 9 bases agree with TRBD1. This CDR3 comprises 17 residues. Germline CDR1 and CDR2: LNHDA and SQIVND (reference sequence). The V gene end was trimmed by 3 bases and the J gene end by 2 bases; junction bases not matched to a gene: 8. This CDR3 reads CASSMDLRDRAGNTIYF. CDR3 nucleotide sequence: TGTGCCAGTAGTATGGATCTACGGGACAGGGCTGGAAACACCATATATTTT.

The chain combines TRBV14 with TRBJ2-7, with unresolved D. Germline assignment: CDR1 SGHDN and CDR2 FVKESK. With 1 base removed from V and 1 base from J, the gap between germline ends came to 5 bases. This CDR3 has 13 residues. CDR3: CASSQGPSYEQYF. DNA for the CDR3: TGTGCCAGCAGCCAAGGGCCATCCTACGAGCAGTACTTC.

This sequence joins TRBV5-1 and TRBJ2-1; 8 bases agree with TRBD2. The CDR3 has 17 residues. The trim removed 0 bases at V and 0 bases at J, leaving 5 bases unmatched. The germline gives CDR1 SGHRS, CDR2 YFSETQ. CDR3 in DNA: TGCGCCAGCAGCTTGGCCGTTACTAGCGGCTCCTACAATGAGCAGTTCTTC. Protein sequence: CASSLAVTSGSYNEQFF.

The chain links TRBV19 to TRBJ1-1, with TRBD1 matching over 10 bases. CDR1 and CDR2 from the germline V gene are LNHDA and SQIVND (reference sequence). The CDR3 covers 15 residues. The junction had 2 bases not matched to a gene; V was cut back by 3 bases and J by 1 base. The CDR3 bases are TGTGCCAGTAGTATGAGGGACAGGGGGAACACTGAAGCTTTCTTT. This gives the protein CASSMRDRGNTEAFF. The entire variable domain, with the rest obtained from reference TRBV19 and TRBJ1-1, is as follows: DGGITQSPKYLFRKEGQNVTLSCEQNLNHDAMYWYRQDPGQGLRLIYYSQIVNDFQKGDIAEGYSVSREKKESFPLTVTSAQKNPTAFYLCASSMRDRGNTEAFFGQGTRLTVV.

CDR3 DNA sequence: TGTGCCAGCAGCTTAGGGGCAGCCACCGGGGAGCTGTTTTTT. Translation: CASSLGAATGELFF. The chain links TRBV7-9 to TRBJ2-2, with D hard to call. Germline CDR1 SEHNR, CDR2 FQNEAQ (reference sequence). This CDR3 region has 14 residues. V was cut by 1 base and J by 4 bases, with 7 bases left in between.

The chain employs TRBV4-2 and TRBJ2-6; TRBD2 might be the D (6 bases). In germline, CDR1 is LGHNA, CDR2 YNFKEQ. The CDR3 totals 15 residues. V was trimmed by 4 bases and J by 0 bases, leaving 7 bases between them. For the CDR3, the DNA is TGTGCCAGCAGCCGGGGGGACTCTGGGGCCAACGTCCTGACTTTC. Its protein product is CASSRGDSGANVLTF.

The chain has TRBV7-9 and TRBJ2-7; 8 bases agree with TRBD2. This CDR3 comprises 14 residues. The germline gives CDR1 SEHNR, CDR2 FQNEAQ (reference sequence). V lost 6 bases, J lost 1 base, and 5 bases stayed unmatched. CDR3 residues: CASSPSGGSYEQYF. The CDR3 nucleotides read TGTGCCAGCAGTCCGAGCGGGGGTTCCTACGAGCAGTACTTC.

The chain combines TRBV28 with TRBJ2-1, with 10 bases identical to TRBD2. V was clipped by 5 bases and J by 12 bases; unmatched bases: 19. Germline V gene lookup returns CDR1 MDHEN and CDR2 SYDVKM. This CDR3 has 17 amino acids. The CDR3: CASSTTYGLAEARGQFF. DNA for the CDR3: TGTGCCAGCAGTACTACTTACGGACTAGCGGAGGCCCGGGGGCAGTTCTTC.

V and J are TRBV6-5 and TRBJ2-7; 9 bases match TRBD2. CDR3 length: 15 amino acids. Trimming at V came to 0 bases and at J to 4 bases, leaving 4 bases not matched to a gene. In germline, CDR1 is MNHEY, CDR2 SVGAGI. CDR3 DNA sequence: TGTGCCAGCAGTTACTCTAGCGGGAGCGGGTACGAGCAGTACTTC. Protein sequence: CASSYSSGSGYEQYF.

J is TRBJ2-3 and V is TRBV13, with D possibly being TRBD2 (6 bases). CDR3 length equals 16 residues. The V and J ends lost 4 bases and 3 bases respectively, with 17 bases between them. Germline values: CDR1 PRHDT, CDR2 FYEKMQ (reference sequence). CDR3 loop: CASSSAGRRGTDTQYF. CDR3 in DNA: TGTGCCAGCAGCTCCGCTGGGCGGAGGGGAACAGATACGCAGTATTTT.

The V call is TRBV9, the J call TRBJ1-2; the match to TRBD1 covers 7 bases. The junction had 7 bases not matched to a gene; V was cut back by 3 bases and J by 2 bases. This CDR3 comprises 15 residues. Germline CDR1 reads SGDLS; CDR2 reads YYNGEE. The CDR3 is CASSGLTGSNYGYTF. The CDR3, as DNA: TGTGCCAGCAGCGGCTTGACAGGGTCGAACTATGGCTACACCTTC.

This clone was seen a few times. The chain uses TRBV30 and TRBJ1-2; D is possibly TRBD1 (5 bases). Per germline, CDR1 GTSNPN and CDR2 SVGIG (reference sequence). V was pared by 8 bases and J by 8 bases, with 15 bases between. There are 11 residues in the CDR3. CDR3 DNA sequence: TGTGCCACCCATGTGGGGCACGGCTACACCTTC. Residues: CATHVGHGYTF. The variable domain in full, completed from reference TRBV30 and TRBJ1-2, reads SQTIHQWPATLVQPVGSPLSLECTVEGTSNPNLYWYRQAAGRGLQLLFYSVGIGQISSEVPQNLSASRPQDRQFILSSKKLLLSDSGFYLCATHVGHGYTFGSGTRLTVV.

The CDR3 here is CASRMGGGDDQPQHF. In DNA form, the CDR3 reads TGTGCCAGCAGGATGGGTGGGGGGGATGATCAGCCCCAGCATTTT. The chain recombines TRBV6-4 with TRBJ1-5; possible D gene TRBD1, 5 bases. Trimming cost V 6 bases and J 5 bases, with 17 bases left between them. The CDR3 contains 15 residues. In germline, CDR1 is MRHNA, CDR2 SNTAGT.

This chain connects TRBV7-2 to TRBJ2-3, with TRBD1 as a possible D gene (6 bases). Trimming shortened V by 7 bases and J by 0 bases, and 11 bases separated the two germline ends. Germline loops: CDR1 SGHTA, CDR2 FQGNSA. This CDR3 spans 14 amino acids. The chain's CDR3 is CASTPDSSTDTQYF. The CDR3 DNA follows: TGTGCCAGCACCCCGGACAGTAGCACAGATACGCAGTATTTT.

This sequence joins TRBV10-2 and TRBJ2-2; possibly TRBD1 for D (5 bases). Looked up from germline, CDR1 is WSHSY and CDR2 is SAAADI. The germline V and J ends were trimmed by 6 bases and 6 bases, with 8 bases remaining between them. The CDR3 spans 12 residues. The CDR3 DNA sequence: TGCGCCAGCAGGGACAACCCCGGGGAGCTGTTTTTT. It yields the protein CASRDNPGELFF.

The chain uses TRBV5-1 and TRBJ1-1, with 9 bases matching TRBD1. The junction had 5 bases not matched to a gene; V was cut back by 4 bases and J by 1 base. The germline V gene has CDR1 SGHRS and CDR2 YFSETQ. CDR3 length: 15 residues. Here the CDR3 DNA reads TGCGCCAGCAGCCCGGGACAGGGATGGAACACTGAAGCTTTCTTT. This translates into CASSPGQGWNTEAFF. The whole variable domain, remainder taken from reference TRBV5-1 and TRBJ1-1, is KAGVTQTPRYLIKTRGQQVTLSCSPISGHRSVSWYQQTPGQGLQFLFEYFSETQRNKGNFPGRFSGRQFSNSRSEMNVSTLELGDSALYLCASSPGQGWNTEAFFGQGTRLTVV.